The 10 T cell receptor beta chains reported below all come from one sample, sequenced in a study of PD-L1 blockade in urothelial cancer. Using immunoSEQ multiplex PCR, the repertoire was profiled, and TCRdb retains in-frame clones only, with some absent. The sample holds around 40,000 clones, 85% to 90% seen once. This sample comprised PBMCs, obtained around atezolizumab (anti-PD-L1) treatment. These receptors all stem from a man in his fifties or sixties with urothelial cancer.

V and J are TRBV14 and TRBJ1-4; 7 bases are a match to TRBD1. V dropped 3 bases and J dropped 1; count of bases not matched to a gene: 2. Germline-derived CDR1 and CDR2 are SGHDN and FVKESK. This CDR3 comprises 15 residues. CDR3 loop: CASSHYRGTNEKLFF. CDR3 coding DNA: TGTGCCAGCAGCCATTACAGGGGAACTAATGAAAAACTGTTTTTT.

The rearrangement joins TRBV7-6 to TRBJ2-3, with 8 bases fitting TRBD2. Trimming at V came to 5 bases and at J to 5 bases, leaving 12 bases not matched to a gene. CDR3 length: 16 amino acids. CDR1 SGHVS and CDR2 FNYEAQ come from the germline V gene. DNA of the CDR3: TGTGCCAGCAGCCAGGGGCTGCTAGCGGGTGGAGATACGCAGTATTTT. It codes for CASSQGLLAGGDTQYF.

The chain recombines TRBV4-3 with TRBJ1-3; tentatively, D is TRBD1 (5 bases). CDR1 and CDR2 (germline): LGHNA, YSLEER. V lost 2 bases and J lost 4, with 18 bases in between. CDR3 size: 17 residues. CDR3 sequence (DNA): TGCGCCAGCAGCCAATGGAGTGGGGCACCGGCGGGAAACACCATATATTTT. This gives the protein CASSQWSGAPAGNTIYF.

This chain uses TRBV29-1 with TRBJ2-3; weak D call: TRBD1 (5 bases). V was pared by 4 bases and J by 2 bases, with 13 bases between. Germline assignment: CDR1 SQVTM and CDR2 ANQGSEA. The length of the CDR3 is 14 residues. The CDR3 here is CSVGLGHSTDTQYF. DNA for the CDR3: TGCAGCGTTGGATTGGGGCATTCCACAGATACGCAGTATTTT.

The V gene is TRBV19, the J gene TRBJ2-7, with TRBD1 identical over 7 bases. The CDR3 contains 13 residues. With 4 bases clipped from V and 3 bases from J, the junction kept 3 bases outside the gene matches. Germline assignment: CDR1 LNHDA and CDR2 SQIVND (reference sequence). The CDR3 sequence is CASSNGQVYEQYF. The DNA for the CDR3 is TGTGCCAGTAGTAACGGACAGGTCTACGAGCAGTACTTC. Full variable domain (missing parts from reference TRBV19 and TRBJ2-7): DGGITQSPKYLFRKEGQNVTLSCEQNLNHDAMYWYRQDPGQGLRLIYYSQIVNDFQKGDIAEGYSVSREKKESFPLTVTSAQKNPTAFYLCASSNGQVYEQYFGPGTRLTVT.

The chain is built from TRBV2 and TRBJ2-5, with 7 bases identical to TRBD1. The junction had 12 bases not matched to a gene; V was cut back by 6 bases and J by 2 bases. Germline V gives CDR1 SNHLY, CDR2 FYNNEI. The CDR3 runs to 16 residues. The DNA for the CDR3 is TGTGCCAGCAGACGAGACGCGACAGGGTGGCAAGAGACCCAGTACTTC. Translating it yields CASRRDATGWQETQYF.

V usage is TRBV7-2 and J usage is TRBJ1-1; TRBD1 aligns across 9 bases. This CDR3 region has 14 residues. With 5 bases clipped from V and 6 bases from J, the junction kept 7 bases outside the gene matches. Germline values: CDR1 SGHTA, CDR2 FQGNSA. The chain's CDR3 is CASSPRQGGPEAFF. The DNA for the CDR3 is TGTGCCAGCAGCCCTAGACAGGGGGGACCTGAAGCTTTCTTT.

The rearrangement joins TRBV2 to TRBJ1-5; weak D call: TRBD1 (6 bases). The CDR3 sequence is 15 residues long. Deletions cut 5 bases from V and 6 bases from J, with 17 bases between. Germline V lookup: CDR1 SNHLY, CDR2 FYNNEI. The DNA of the CDR3 is TGTGCCAGCAGTTACTTGGGGGGGCAAGGTCAGCCCCAGCATTTT. Residues: CASSYLGGQGQPQHF.

V gene TRBV27 combines with J gene TRBJ2-2; possible D gene TRBD2, 6 bases. In germline, CDR1 is MNHEY, CDR2 SMNVEV (reference sequence). The CDR3 sequence is 14 residues long. V lost 5 bases to trimming and J lost 3 bases, with 10 bases between them. The CDR3 sequence is CASSHGGDTGELFF. CDR3 coding DNA: TGTGCCAGCAGTCACGGGGGTGACACCGGGGAGCTGTTTTTT.

V usage is TRBV28 and J usage is TRBJ1-5; 10 nucleotides align to TRBD1. J lost 0 bases, V lost 5 bases, and 7 bases had no gene match. This CDR3 region has 17 residues. Germline V CDR1 and CDR2: MDHEN, SYDVKM. This CDR3 reads CASSQQTGGRSNQPQHF. DNA for the CDR3: TGTGCCAGCAGTCAACAGACAGGGGGCCGTAGCAATCAGCCCCAGCATTTT.